The 30 T cell receptor beta chains in this list originate from one sample, sequenced in a study of cytomegalovirus exposure and HLA in healthy donors. The PCR employed 60 Vbeta primers together with 13 Jbeta primers. Data came from immunoSEQ multiplex PCR; TCRdb stores just in-frame clones and leaves some out. Of 110,000 or so clones in the sample, approximately 81% are singletons; the top ten hold roughly 1.2%. The sample consisted of PBMCs. The receptors originated from a man aged 30-40 years in good health and CMV-seronegative.

The genes are TRBV15 and TRBJ2-1; 10 bases are a match to TRBD1. The germline V gene has CDR1 LNHNV and CDR2 YYDKDF (reference sequence). The CDR3 consists of 15 residues. V lost 4 bases to trimming and J lost 5 bases; unmatched junction nucleotides: 5. CDR3 sequence reads: CATSNRDRGDNEQFF. The CDR3 nucleotides read TGTGCCACCAGCAACCGGGACAGGGGCGACAATGAGCAGTTCTTC.

This rearrangement joins TRBV28 to TRBJ1-3; no definite D call. CDR1 is MDHEN, CDR2 SYDVKM, per germline. Trimming took 6 bases from V and 0 from J, leaving 9 bases between them. This CDR3 has 14 residues. The CDR3 spells CASSRKSSGNTIYF. As DNA, the CDR3 is TGTGCCAGCAGCCGCAAGAGCTCTGGAAACACCATATATTTT.

The J gene is TRBJ2-3, the V gene TRBV28; 7 bases fit TRBD2. The V segment lost 5 bases and the J segment 5 bases; nucleotides outside the gene matches: 16. From germline, CDR1 is MDHEN and CDR2 SYDVKM. The CDR3 runs to 17 residues. The CDR3 sequence is CASSARLVGGGGDTQYF. CDR3 bases: TGTGCCAGCAGTGCCCGCTTGGTGGGCGGGGGAGGAGATACGCAGTATTTT.

This clone was detected only a few times. CDR3 sequence (DNA): TGCGCCAGCAGCTCACAGGGGGCTGCTGGAAACACCATATATTTT. As protein: CASSSQGAAGNTIYF. The chain uses TRBV5-1 and TRBJ1-3; 9 bases are a match to TRBD1. Germline CDR1 and CDR2: SGHRS and YFSETQ. The CDR3 runs to 15 residues. V dropped 3 bases and J dropped 2; count of bases not matched to a gene: 3.

The chain uses TRBV9 and TRBJ2-3, with D tentatively TRBD1 (6 bases). Trimming took off 0 bases at V and 1 base at J, with 18 bases between the two ends. This CDR3 has 18 amino acids. Germline V gene data show CDR1 as SGDLS and CDR2 as YYNGEE. The CDR3 region has the DNA TGTGCCAGCAGCGTAGGGTCGGTGGGGGCGAAACGCACAGATACGCAGTATTTT. It translates to CASSVGSVGAKRTDTQYF.

The CDR3 sequence: CASSPHHDSSYEQYF. As DNA, the CDR3 is TGTGCCAGCTCACCTCACCATGACAGCTCCTACGAGCAGTACTTC. V and J are TRBV18 and TRBJ2-7; a weak D match, TRBD1 (5 bases). V was shortened by 3 bases and J by 0 bases, with 12 bases between the two germline ends. CDR3 length: 15 amino acids. The germline gives CDR1 KGHSH, CDR2 LQKENI.

Only a few counts were recorded for this clone. The chain has TRBV7-6 and TRBJ2-4; D may be TRBD2 (6 bases). The CDR3 contains 14 residues. Trimming left V 4 bases short and J 8 bases short, with 15 bases between. Germline CDR1 SGHVS, CDR2 FNYEAQ. This CDR3 is CASSSTGGQDIQYF. The CDR3 nucleotides are TGTGCCAGCAGCTCGACCGGGGGTCAGGACATTCAGTACTTC.

This clone has only a few counts. The chain recombines TRBV19 with TRBJ1-1; a possible D gene is TRBD1 (6 bases). The V gene lost 7 bases and the J gene lost 3 bases, with 15 bases spanning the gap. CDR1 is LNHDA and CDR2 is SQIVND in the germline V gene (reference sequence). This CDR3 has 14 residues. The CDR3 is CASKSGRGYTEAFF. DNA of the CDR3: TGTGCCAGTAAATCAGGCAGGGGATACACTGAAGCTTTCTTT.

CDR3 sequence reads: CASIGGGYYGYTF. Here the CDR3 DNA reads TGTGCCAGCATCGGTGGCGGATACTATGGCTACACCTTC. The chain recombines TRBV6-1 with TRBJ1-2; the D is unclear. Trimming pared 7 bases from V and 3 bases from J, leaving 12 bases between. This CDR3 is 13 amino acids long. CDR1 and CDR2 (germline): MNHNS, SASEGT.

The chain couples TRBV6-5 to TRBJ2-3; D possibly corresponds to TRBD2 (6 bases). The CDR3 sequence is 15 residues long. The germline V and J ends were trimmed by 2 bases and 2 bases, with 11 bases remaining between them. Germline-derived CDR1 and CDR2 are MNHEY and SVGAGI. DNA of the CDR3: TGTGCCAGCAGTTACAATAGCGGAGTCACAGATACGCAGTATTTT. This gives the protein CASSYNSGVTDTQYF.

The genes are TRBV7-2 and TRBJ2-7, with D perhaps TRBD2 (6 bases). Trimming left V 1 base short and J 0 bases short, with 7 bases between. The CDR3 totals 14 residues. Germline V lookup: CDR1 SGHTA, CDR2 FQGNSA. The DNA for the CDR3 is TGTGCCAGCAGCTTAGGGGGGGACTCCTACGAGCAGTACTTC. It encodes CASSLGGDSYEQYF.

The rearrangement uses TRBV19 and TRBJ1-1; D might be TRBD1 (5 bases). This CDR3 region has 14 residues. CDR1 LNHDA and CDR2 SQIVND come from the germline V gene (reference sequence). With 7 bases removed from V and 4 bases from J, the gap between germline ends came to 16 bases. CDR3 sequence: CASTPVVGVTEAFF. CDR3 DNA sequence: TGTGCCAGTACCCCGGTGGTAGGGGTCACTGAAGCTTTCTTT.

The CDR3 loop is CATSRDRNTEAFF. The DNA for the CDR3 is TGTGCCACCAGCAGAGATAGGAACACTGAAGCTTTCTTT. The gene calls are TRBV15 and TRBJ1-1; D remains unclear. The V end lost 0 bases, the J end lost 1 base, and 3 bases lay between the germline ends. Germline V gives CDR1 LNHNV, CDR2 YYDKDF (reference sequence). The CDR3 is made up of 13 amino acids.

The V and J genes are TRBV5-1 and TRBJ2-3; 9 bases line up with TRBD2. With 0 bases clipped from V and 1 base from J, the junction kept 3 bases outside the gene matches. The V gene's germline CDR1 is SGHRS and CDR2 YFSETQ. CDR3 length equals 16 residues. CDR3 loop: CASSLGLADRTDTQYF. The CDR3 region has the DNA TGCGCCAGCAGCTTGGGACTAGCGGACCGCACAGATACGCAGTATTTT.

The chain recombines TRBV7-2 with TRBJ1-4; D ambiguous. V lost 5 bases, J lost 5 bases, and 21 bases lay in between. The CDR3 totals 17 residues. Germline loops: CDR1 SGHTA, CDR2 FQGNSA. Written as DNA, the CDR3 is TGTGCCAGCAGCCCGCGGGAACTAGCGGCCTCAAATGAAAAACTGTTTTTT. Its translation: CASSPRELAASNEKLFF.

This clone was found once. The chain combines TRBV5-1 with TRBJ2-4; the D gene is possibly TRBD1 (6 bases). Germline V gene sequence: CDR1 SGHRS, CDR2 YFSETQ. The CDR3 covers 14 residues. Trimming pared 0 bases from V and 6 bases from J, leaving 10 bases between. In DNA, the CDR3 is TGCGCCAGCAGCTTGGAGGGGGTCAGAAACATTCAGTACTTC. Amino acid sequence: CASSLEGVRNIQYF. Looking up the rest from reference TRBV5-1 and TRBJ2-4 gives the full variable domain: KAGVTQTPRYLIKTRGQQVTLSCSPISGHRSVSWYQQTPGQGLQFLFEYFSETQRNKGNFPGRFSGRQFSNSRSEMNVSTLELGDSALYLCASSLEGVRNIQYFGAGTRLSVL.

This rearrangement joins TRBV18 to TRBJ2-7, with a weak D call TRBD2 (5 bases). The CDR3 loop spans 15 amino acids. The V end lost 3 bases, the J end lost 7 bases, and 19 bases lay between the germline ends. Germline values: CDR1 KGHSH, CDR2 LQKENI. CDR3 sequence reads: CASSPSRRSEREQYF. The CDR3 DNA follows: TGTGCCAGCTCACCTTCTCGACGGTCGGAGCGGGAGCAGTACTTC.

This clone was detected a few times. V gene TRBV13 combines with J gene TRBJ1-1; 9 bases fit TRBD1. This CDR3 is 15 amino acids long. Germline V gene data show CDR1 as PRHDT and CDR2 as FYEKMQ (reference sequence). V lost 6 bases to trimming and J lost 4 bases; unmatched junction nucleotides: 9. In DNA, the CDR3 is TGTGCCAGCAGAAAACAGGGGGCGCAGACCACTGAAGCTTTCTTT. Translated, it gives CASRKQGAQTTEAFF.

V is TRBV29-1 and J is TRBJ1-4; 9 positions match TRBD1. CDR3 length: 15 amino acids. CDR1 is SQVTM and CDR2 is ANQGSEA in the germline V gene. Trimming removed 3 bases from V and 0 bases from J; junction bases left unmatched: 2. This CDR3 reads CSVEGQGATNEKLFF. DNA of the CDR3: TGCAGCGTTGAGGGACAGGGCGCAACTAATGAAAAACTGTTTTTT.

CDR3 region: CASRGRLVLEQYF. In nucleotides, the CDR3 is TGTGCCAGCAGGGGCCGATTAGTGTTGGAGCAGTATTTT. The rearrangement links TRBV6-5 to TRBJ2-3, with no clear D. The CDR3 sequence is 13 residues long. V was pared by 6 bases and J by 11 bases, with 18 bases between. The germline CDR1 and CDR2 sequences are MNHEY and SVGAGI.

CDR3 sequence: CASSMGGTSGDAAKQYF. The CDR3 region has the DNA TGTGCCAGTAGTATGGGAGGGACTAGCGGGGATGCAGCAAAGCAGTACTTC. The chain joins TRBV19 to TRBJ2-7; 13 bases are a match to TRBD2. CDR1 LNHDA and CDR2 SQIVND come from the germline V gene (reference sequence). The CDR3 extends over 17 amino acids. Trimming took 3 bases from V and 8 from J; bases not matched to a gene: 13. The variable domain in full, with the rest retrieved from reference TRBV19 and TRBJ2-7, is DGGITQSPKYLFRKEGQNVTLSCEQNLNHDAMYWYRQDPGQGLRLIYYSQIVNDFQKGDIAEGYSVSREKKESFPLTVTSAQKNPTAFYLCASSMGGTSGDAAKQYFGPGTRLTVT.

This chain links TRBV9 with TRBJ1-6, with unresolved D. With 3 bases removed from V and 10 bases from J, the gap between germline ends came to 17 bases. Germline values: CDR1 SGDLS, CDR2 YYNGEE. The CDR3 totals 15 residues. The CDR3 nucleotides read TGTGCCAGCAGCGATCAGAGTGGAGTTTTCTCACCCCTCCACTTT. This codes for CASSDQSGVFSPLHF.

V gene TRBV7-6 combines with J gene TRBJ2-7, with 9 bases fitting TRBD1. The length of the CDR3 is 14 residues. The germline V gene encodes CDR1 SGHVS and CDR2 FNYEAQ. Trimming cost V 5 bases and J 6 bases; bases outside gene matches: 8. The CDR3 coding sequence is TGTGCCAGCAGCCGGACGGGACAGGGCTCCGAGCAGTACTTC. Amino acid sequence: CASSRTGQGSEQYF.

This chain links TRBV27 with TRBJ2-1; TRBD1 matches at 8 bases. V lost 4 bases, J lost 14 bases, and 4 bases stayed unmatched. This CDR3 has 11 amino acids. Germline CDR1 is MNHEY and CDR2 is SMNVEV (reference sequence). DNA for the CDR3: TGTGCCAGCAGTTCCGGGACAGGAGAGTTCTTC. It specifies CASSSGTGEFF.

The rearrangement joins TRBV13 to TRBJ2-1, with 7 bases fitting TRBD2. Germline V gene lookup returns CDR1 PRHDT and CDR2 FYEKMQ (reference sequence). Trimming removed 1 base from V and 8 bases from J; junction bases left unmatched: 8. The CDR3 sequence is 15 residues long. The CDR3 spells CASSLVRGLVYEQFF. In DNA, the CDR3 is TGTGCCAGCAGCTTAGTGCGGGGGTTGGTCTATGAGCAGTTCTTC.

This clone was seen a few times. The V call is TRBV4-1, the J call TRBJ2-1; 12 bases are shared with TRBD2. Looked up from germline, CDR1 is MGHRA and CDR2 is YSYEKL. The CDR3 sequence is 16 residues long. Unmatched junction bases numbered 5, after V lost 5 bases and J lost 3 bases. The CDR3 DNA follows: TGCGCCAGCAGCTCCGTGACTAGCGGGAGCTACAATGAGCAGTTCTTC. Its protein product is CASSSVTSGSYNEQFF.

J is TRBJ1-5 and V is TRBV6-5; 8 nucleotides match TRBD1. This CDR3 is 13 amino acids long. Germline-derived CDR1 and CDR2 are MNHEY and SVGAGI. V gave up 9 bases and J gave up 7 bases; unmatched junction bases: 8. CDR3 DNA sequence: TGTGCCAGTCAGGACAGGGAAGGGCAGCCCCAGCATTTT. Translation gives CASQDREGQPQHF.

This rearrangement joins TRBV4-2 to TRBJ2-7, with D unresolved. From germline, CDR1 is LGHNA and CDR2 YNFKEQ. The CDR3 covers 14 residues. V was pared by 1 base and J by 2 bases, with 9 bases between. CDR3 loop: CASSQAVQPYEQYF. CDR3 nucleotides: TGTGCCAGCAGCCAAGCCGTACAGCCCTACGAGCAGTACTTC.

The chain has TRBV27 and TRBJ1-1; possibly TRBD1 for D (5 bases). Germline V gives CDR1 MNHEY, CDR2 SMNVEV (reference sequence). The CDR3 is 12 residues long. The germline V and J ends were trimmed by 4 bases and 6 bases, with 9 bases remaining between them. As DNA, the CDR3 is TGTGCCAGCAGTTCAGGGAAGTCTGAAGCTTTCTTT. Its translation is CASSSGKSEAFF.

The CDR3 sequence: CASSSTSGGYNEQFF. The CDR3 DNA sequence: TGTGCCAGCAGCTCGACTAGCGGGGGCTACAATGAGCAGTTCTTC. V usage is TRBV11-3 and J usage is TRBJ2-1; 12 nucleotides line up with TRBD2. The junction had 1 base not matched to a gene; V was cut back by 4 bases and J by 3 bases. Germline loops: CDR1 SGHNT, CDR2 YENEEA. This CDR3 is built from 15 residues.